The sequence of this T cell receptor (beta chain) was determined in a study of early T cells in non-severe SARS-CoV-2 infection. Study at large: Unpaired chains resulted from sequencing bulk RNA of unsorted whole blood.

TCRdb redid the calling of the 5' RACE reads with MiXCR, one entry per CDR3 protein. The sample comprises about 70,000 distinct CDR3 sequences, roughly an eighth of which are singletons, and about 1.3% rests with the top ten. Sequences were obtained from whole blood. This clonotype originated in an adult who was a healthcare worker with PCR-confirmed SARS-CoV-2 infection or an uninfected control (not recorded which).

CDR3 amino acids: CASSRDSDYLNTEAFF. The CDR3 bases are TGTGCCAGCAGCCGGGACAGTGACTACTTGAACACTGAAGCTTTCTTT. V and J are TRBV6-2 or TRBV6-3 and TRBJ1-1, with 7 bases matching TRBD1. This CDR3 contains 16 residues. Looked up from germline, CDR1 is MNHEY and CDR2 is SVGEGT. After removal of 6 bases from V and 0 bases from J, the junction contained 10 bases not matched to a gene.